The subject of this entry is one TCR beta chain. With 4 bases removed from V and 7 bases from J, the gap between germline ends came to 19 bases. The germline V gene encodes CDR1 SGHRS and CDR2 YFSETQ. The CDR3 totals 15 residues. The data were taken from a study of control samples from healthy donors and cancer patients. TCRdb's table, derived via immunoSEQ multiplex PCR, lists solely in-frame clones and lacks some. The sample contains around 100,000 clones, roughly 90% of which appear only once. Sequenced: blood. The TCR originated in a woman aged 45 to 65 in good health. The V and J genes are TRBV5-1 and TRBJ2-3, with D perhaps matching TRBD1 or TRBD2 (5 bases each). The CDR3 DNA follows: TGCGCCAGCAGCCCCTTTGAGGGGTCACCCTATACGCAGTATTTT. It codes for CASSPFEGSPYTQYF.